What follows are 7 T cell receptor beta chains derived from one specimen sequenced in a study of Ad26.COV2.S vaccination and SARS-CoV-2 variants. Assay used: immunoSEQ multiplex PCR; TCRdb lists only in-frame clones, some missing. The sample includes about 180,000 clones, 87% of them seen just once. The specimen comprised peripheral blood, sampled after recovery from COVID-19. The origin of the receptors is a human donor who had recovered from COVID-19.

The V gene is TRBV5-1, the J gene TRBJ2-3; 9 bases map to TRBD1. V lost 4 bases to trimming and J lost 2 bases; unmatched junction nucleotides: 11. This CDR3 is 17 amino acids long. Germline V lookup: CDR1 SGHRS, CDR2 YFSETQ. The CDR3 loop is CASSHDPRDRDTDTQYF. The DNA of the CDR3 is TGCGCCAGCAGCCACGACCCCCGGGACAGGGACACAGATACGCAGTATTTT.

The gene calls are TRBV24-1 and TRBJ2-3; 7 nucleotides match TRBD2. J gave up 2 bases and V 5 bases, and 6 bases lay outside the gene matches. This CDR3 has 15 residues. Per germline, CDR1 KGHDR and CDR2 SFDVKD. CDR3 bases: TGTGCCACCAGTGTTTGGGGGGGGGACACAGATACGCAGTATTTT. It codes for CATSVWGGDTDTQYF.

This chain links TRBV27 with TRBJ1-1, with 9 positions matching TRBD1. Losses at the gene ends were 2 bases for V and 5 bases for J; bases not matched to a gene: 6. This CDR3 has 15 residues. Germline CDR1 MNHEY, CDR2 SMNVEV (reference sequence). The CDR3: CASSLSTGGRTEAFF. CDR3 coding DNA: TGTGCCAGCAGTTTAAGTACAGGGGGCAGGACTGAAGCTTTCTTT.

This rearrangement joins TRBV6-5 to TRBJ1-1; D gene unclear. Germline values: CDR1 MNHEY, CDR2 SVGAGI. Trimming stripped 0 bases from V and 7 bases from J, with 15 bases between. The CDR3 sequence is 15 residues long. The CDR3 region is CASSYSPLVKLEAFF. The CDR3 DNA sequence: TGTGCCAGCAGTTACTCACCATTAGTTAAACTTGAAGCTTTCTTT.

DNA of the CDR3: TGTGCCAGCAGTCCCCAGGGAACTGGCGAGACCCAGTACTTC. It codes for CASSPQGTGETQYF. The gene calls are TRBV27 and TRBJ2-5; a possible D gene is TRBD1 (5 bases). Looked up from germline, CDR1 is MNHEY and CDR2 is SMNVEV (reference sequence). The CDR3 loop spans 14 amino acids. Trimming pared 5 bases from V and 5 bases from J, leaving 15 bases between.

The CDR3 region is CASSLFRQGTGGYTF. In DNA form, the CDR3 reads TGTGCCAGCAGCCTCTTTCGACAGGGAACGGGGGGCTACACCTTC. V usage is TRBV27 and J usage is TRBJ1-2; TRBD1 aligns across 7 bases. V lost 6 bases, J lost 8 bases, and 15 bases stayed unmatched. This CDR3 comprises 15 residues. Germline V gene data show CDR1 as MNHEY and CDR2 as SMNVEV (reference sequence).

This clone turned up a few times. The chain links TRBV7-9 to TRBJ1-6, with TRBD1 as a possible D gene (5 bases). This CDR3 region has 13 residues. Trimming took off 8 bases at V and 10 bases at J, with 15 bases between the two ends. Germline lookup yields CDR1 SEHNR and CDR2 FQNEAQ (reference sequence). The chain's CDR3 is CASVGTEASPLHF. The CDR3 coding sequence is TGTGCCAGCGTCGGGACCGAGGCGTCACCCCTCCACTTT. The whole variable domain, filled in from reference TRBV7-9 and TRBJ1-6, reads DTGVSQNPRHKITKRGQNVTFRCDPISEHNRLYWYRQTLGQGPEFLTYFQNEAQLEKSRLLSDRFSAERPKGSFSTLEIQRTEQGDSAMYLCASVGTEASPLHFGNGTRLTVT.